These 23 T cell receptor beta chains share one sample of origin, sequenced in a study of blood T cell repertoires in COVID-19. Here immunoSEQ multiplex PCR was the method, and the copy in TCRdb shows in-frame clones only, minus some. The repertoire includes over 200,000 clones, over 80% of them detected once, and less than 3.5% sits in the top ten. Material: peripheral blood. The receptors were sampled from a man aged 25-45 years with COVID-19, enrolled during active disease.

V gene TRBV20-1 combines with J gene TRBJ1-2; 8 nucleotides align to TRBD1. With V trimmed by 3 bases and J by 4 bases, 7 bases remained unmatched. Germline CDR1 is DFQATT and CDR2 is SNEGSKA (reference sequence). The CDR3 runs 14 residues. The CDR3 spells CSASSGQGGYGYTF. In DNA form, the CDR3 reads TGCAGTGCTAGTTCCGGACAGGGCGGCTATGGCTACACCTTC.

CDR3 sequence (DNA): TGTGCCATCAGCTCCGCCGGGAGGGCCAGCACAGATACGCAGTATTTT. Protein sequence: CAISSAGRASTDTQYF. This chain joins TRBV10-3 and TRBJ2-3; 8 bases match TRBD2. Germline-derived CDR1 and CDR2 are ENHRY and SYGVKD. Unmatched junction bases numbered 8, after V lost 6 bases and J lost 0 bases. The CDR3 spans 16 residues.

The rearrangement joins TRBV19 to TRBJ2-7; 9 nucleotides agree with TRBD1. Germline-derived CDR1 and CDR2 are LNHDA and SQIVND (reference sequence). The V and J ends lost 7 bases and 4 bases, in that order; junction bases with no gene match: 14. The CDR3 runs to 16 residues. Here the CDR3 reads CASTTVPGQGVYEQYF. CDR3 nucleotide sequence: TGTGCCAGTACCACTGTACCGGGACAGGGCGTATACGAGCAGTACTTC. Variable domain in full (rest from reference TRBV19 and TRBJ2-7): DGGITQSPKYLFRKEGQNVTLSCEQNLNHDAMYWYRQDPGQGLRLIYYSQIVNDFQKGDIAEGYSVSREKKESFPLTVTSAQKNPTAFYLCASTTVPGQGVYEQYFGPGTRLTVT.

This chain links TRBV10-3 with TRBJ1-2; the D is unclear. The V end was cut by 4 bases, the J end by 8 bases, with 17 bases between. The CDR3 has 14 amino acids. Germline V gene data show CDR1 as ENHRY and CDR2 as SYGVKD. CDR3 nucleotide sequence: TGTGCCATCAGTGTTAAGGCCCCGGAGGAGGGCTACACCTTC. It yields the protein CAISVKAPEEGYTF.

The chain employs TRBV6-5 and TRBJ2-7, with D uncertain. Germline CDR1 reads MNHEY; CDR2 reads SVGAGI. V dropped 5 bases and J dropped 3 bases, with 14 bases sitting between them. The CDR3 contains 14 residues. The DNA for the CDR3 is TGTGCCAGCAGTACCTGGGTACACAGCTACGAGCAGTACTTC. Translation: CASSTWVHSYEQYF.

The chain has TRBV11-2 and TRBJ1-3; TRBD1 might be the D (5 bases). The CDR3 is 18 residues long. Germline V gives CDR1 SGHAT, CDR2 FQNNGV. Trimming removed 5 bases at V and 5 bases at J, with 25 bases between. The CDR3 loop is CASSPDSITRVGRNTIYF. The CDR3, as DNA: TGTGCCAGCAGCCCTGACTCTATCACCAGGGTGGGGAGAAACACCATATATTTT. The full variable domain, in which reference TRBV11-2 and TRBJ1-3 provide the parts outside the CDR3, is EAGVAQSPRYKIIEKRQSVAFWCNPISGHATLYWYQQILGQGPKLLIQFQNNGVVDDSQLPKDRFSAERLKGVDSTLKIQPAKLEDSAVYLCASSPDSITRVGRNTIYFGEGSWLTVV.

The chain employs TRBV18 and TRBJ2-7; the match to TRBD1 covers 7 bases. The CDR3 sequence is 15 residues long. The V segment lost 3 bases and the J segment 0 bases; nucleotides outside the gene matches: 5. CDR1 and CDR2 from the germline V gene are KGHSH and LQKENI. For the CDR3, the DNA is TGTGCCAGCTCACCCGAGGCAGGGGGCTCCTACGAGCAGTACTTC. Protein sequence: CASSPEAGGSYEQYF.

CDR3 nucleotides: TGTGCCACCAGCAGAGATCCGTTCCAGGCCAATCAGCCCCAGCATTTT. Translated, it gives CATSRDPFQANQPQHF. This chain connects TRBV15 to TRBJ1-5; no reliable D call. The CDR3 loop spans 16 amino acids. With 0 bases removed from V and 3 bases from J, the gap between germline ends came to 12 bases. The germline V gene encodes CDR1 LNHNV and CDR2 YYDKDF (reference sequence).

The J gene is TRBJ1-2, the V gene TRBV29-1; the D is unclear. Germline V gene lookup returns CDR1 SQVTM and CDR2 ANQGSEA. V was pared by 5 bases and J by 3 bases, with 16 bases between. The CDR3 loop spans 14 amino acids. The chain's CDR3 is CSVFLLGTDYGYTF. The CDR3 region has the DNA TGCAGCGTTTTTTTGCTTGGTACAGACTATGGCTACACCTTC.

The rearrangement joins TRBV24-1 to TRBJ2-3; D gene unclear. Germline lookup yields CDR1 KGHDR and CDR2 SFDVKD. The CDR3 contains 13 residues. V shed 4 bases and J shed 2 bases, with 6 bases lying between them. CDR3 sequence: CATSDPFTDTQYF. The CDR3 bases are TGTGCCACCAGTGACCCTTTCACAGATACGCAGTATTTT.

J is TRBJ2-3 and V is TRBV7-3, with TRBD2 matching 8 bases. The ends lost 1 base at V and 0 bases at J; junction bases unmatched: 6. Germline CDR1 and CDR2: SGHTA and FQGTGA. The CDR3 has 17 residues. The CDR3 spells CASSLKGASGSTDTQYF. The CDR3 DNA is TGTGCCAGCAGCTTAAAAGGGGCTAGCGGGAGCACAGATACGCAGTATTTT.

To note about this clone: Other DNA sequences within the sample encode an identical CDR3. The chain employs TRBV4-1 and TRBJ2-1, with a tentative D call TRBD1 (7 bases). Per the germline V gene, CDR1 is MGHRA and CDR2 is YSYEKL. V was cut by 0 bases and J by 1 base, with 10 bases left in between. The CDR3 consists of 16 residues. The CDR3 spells CASSQESGGSYNEQFF. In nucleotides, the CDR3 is TGCGCCAGCAGCCAAGAATCAGGGGGGTCCTACAATGAGCAGTTCTTC.

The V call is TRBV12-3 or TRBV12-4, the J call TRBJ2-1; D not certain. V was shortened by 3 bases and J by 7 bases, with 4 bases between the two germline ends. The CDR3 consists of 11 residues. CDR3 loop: CASSFSNEQFF. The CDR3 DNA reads TGTGCCAGCAGTTTTTCGAATGAGCAGTTCTTC.

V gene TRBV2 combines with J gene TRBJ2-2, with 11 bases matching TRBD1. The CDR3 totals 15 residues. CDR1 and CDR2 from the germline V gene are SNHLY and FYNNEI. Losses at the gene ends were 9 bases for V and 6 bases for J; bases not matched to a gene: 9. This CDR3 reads CASTGTGGFAGELFF. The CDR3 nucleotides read TGTGCCAGTACCGGGACAGGGGGTTTTGCCGGGGAGCTGTTTTTT.

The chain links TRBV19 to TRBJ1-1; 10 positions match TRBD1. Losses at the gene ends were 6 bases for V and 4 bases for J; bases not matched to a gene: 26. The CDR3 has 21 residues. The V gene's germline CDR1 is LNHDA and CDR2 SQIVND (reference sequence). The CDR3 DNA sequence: TGTGCCAGTAGGCTTACACGGATTGGTACCGGGGACAGGGGAGAAGGCACTGAAGCTTTCTTT. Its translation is CASRLTRIGTGDRGEGTEAFF.

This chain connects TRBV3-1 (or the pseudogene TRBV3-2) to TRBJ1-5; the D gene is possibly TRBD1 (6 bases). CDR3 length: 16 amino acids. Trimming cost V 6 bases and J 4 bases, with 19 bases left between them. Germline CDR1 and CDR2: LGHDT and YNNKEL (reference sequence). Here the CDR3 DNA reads TGTGCCAGCAGACTGGAACAGGGCGGTGGTAATCAGCCCCAGCATTTT. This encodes CASRLEQGGGNQPQHF.

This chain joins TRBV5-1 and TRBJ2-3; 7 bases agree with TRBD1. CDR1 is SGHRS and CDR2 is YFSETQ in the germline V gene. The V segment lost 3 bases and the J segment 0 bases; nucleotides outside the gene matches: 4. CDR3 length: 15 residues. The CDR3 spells CASSSQGQSTDTQYF. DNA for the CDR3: TGCGCCAGCAGCTCACAGGGACAGAGCACAGATACGCAGTATTTT.

CDR3 coding DNA: TGTGCCAGCAGGGAGCAGGGTAACACCGGGGAGCTGTTTTTT. Translation: CASREQGNTGELFF. The rearrangement links TRBV6-5 to TRBJ2-2; D perhaps matches TRBD1 (5 bases). Germline V lookup: CDR1 MNHEY, CDR2 SVGAGI. The CDR3 extends over 14 amino acids. Between the trimmed V and J ends, which lost 6 bases and 2 bases, there was a span of 10 bases.

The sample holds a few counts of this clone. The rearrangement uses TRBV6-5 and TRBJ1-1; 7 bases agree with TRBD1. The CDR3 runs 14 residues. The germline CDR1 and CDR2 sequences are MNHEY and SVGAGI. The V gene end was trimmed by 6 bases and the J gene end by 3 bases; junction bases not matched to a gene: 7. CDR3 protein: CASRRDSFDTEAFF. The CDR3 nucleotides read TGTGCCAGCAGACGGGACAGTTTTGACACTGAAGCTTTCTTT.

This CDR3 is CASKVALTGTGNEKLFF. CDR3 DNA sequence: TGCGCCAGCAAGGTGGCCCTTACCGGGACAGGGAATGAAAAACTGTTTTTT. V gene TRBV5-1 combines with J gene TRBJ1-4; TRBD1 matches at 9 bases. CDR3 size: 17 residues. V shed 6 bases and J 5 bases; nucleotides not matched to a gene: 14. The germline V gene encodes CDR1 SGHRS and CDR2 YFSETQ.

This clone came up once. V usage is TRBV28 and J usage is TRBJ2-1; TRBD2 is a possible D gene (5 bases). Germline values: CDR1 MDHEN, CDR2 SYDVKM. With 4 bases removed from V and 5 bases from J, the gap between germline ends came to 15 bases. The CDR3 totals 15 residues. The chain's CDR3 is CASSSWTERDNEQFF. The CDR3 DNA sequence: TGTGCCAGCAGTTCTTGGACTGAGAGGGACAATGAGCAGTTCTTC.

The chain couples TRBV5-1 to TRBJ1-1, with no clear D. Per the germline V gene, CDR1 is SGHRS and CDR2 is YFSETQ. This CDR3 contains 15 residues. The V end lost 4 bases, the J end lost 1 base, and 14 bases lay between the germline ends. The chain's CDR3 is CASSGLDGRNTEAFF. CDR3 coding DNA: TGCGCCAGCAGCGGACTGGACGGACGGAACACTGAAGCTTTCTTT.

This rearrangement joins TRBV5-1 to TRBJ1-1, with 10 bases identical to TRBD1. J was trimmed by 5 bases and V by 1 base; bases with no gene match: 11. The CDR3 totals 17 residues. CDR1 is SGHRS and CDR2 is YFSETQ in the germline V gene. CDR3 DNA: TGCGCCAGCAGCTTGTGGGGACAGGGGATGGGGCGTACTGAAGCTTTCTTT. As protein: CASSLWGQGMGRTEAFF.